The 12 T cell receptor beta chains given below trace back to one sample, sequenced in a study of T cell repertoires in cytomegalovirus infection. Each CDR3 protein gets one entry after TCRdb re-called the reads with MiXCR. Here the sample spans about 360,000 distinct CDR3 sequences, 15% to 20% being singletons. Sample: PBMCs. These TCRs come from a human donor in good health (CMV status not recorded). Some clones in this sample may be carry-over from other donors' samples.

This sequence joins TRBV15 and TRBJ2-2, with D possibly called TRBD1 or TRBD2 (6 bases each). CDR1 is LNHNV, CDR2 YYDKDF, per germline (reference sequence). This CDR3 spans 13 amino acids. V was trimmed by 8 bases and J by 1 base, leaving 8 bases between them. The CDR3 loop reads CATGGGNTGELFF. The CDR3, as DNA: TGTGCCACCGGAGGGGGGAACACCGGGGAGCTGTTTTTT.

This clonotype was detected ten times or more. The chain couples TRBV7-2 to TRBJ2-3; no reliable D call. The CDR3 is made up of 11 amino acids. Germline assignment: CDR1 SGHTA and CDR2 FQGNSA. V shed 3 bases and J shed 5 bases, with 3 bases lying between them. The CDR3 DNA is TGTGCCAGCAGCTTCTTAGATACGCAGTATTTT. Translated: CASSFLDTQYF.

This clonotype was counted at least ten times. The V and J genes are TRBV7-2 and TRBJ2-2; D gene uncertain. CDR1 and CDR2 (germline): SGHTA, FQGNSA. Trimming removed 3 bases at V and 7 bases at J, with 12 bases between. CDR3 length: 14 amino acids. The CDR3 here is CASSLGGVGGELFF. The CDR3 DNA is TGTGCCAGCAGCTTGGGCGGAGTAGGCGGGGAGCTGTTTTTT.

This clonotype was observed many times. The CDR3: CASSPQLTTGDTSTDTQYF. The CDR3, as DNA: TGTGCCAGCAGCCCCCAACTTACGACGGGGGATACTAGCACAGATACGCAGTATTTT. The chain couples TRBV7-6 to TRBJ2-3; a possible D gene is TRBD2 (6 bases). Trimming shortened V by 5 bases and J by 0 bases, and 24 bases separated the two germline ends. From germline, CDR1 is SGHVS and CDR2 FNYEAQ. This CDR3 region has 19 residues. Combining the CDR3 with reference TRBV7-6 and TRBJ2-3 gives the whole variable domain GAGVSQSPRYKVTKRGQDVALRCDPISGHVSLYWYRQALGQGPEFLTYFNYEAQQDKSGLPNDRFSAERPEGSISTLTIQRTEQRDSAMYRCASSPQLTTGDTSTDTQYFGPGTRLTVL.

This clonotype was seen many times. This chain uses TRBV7-2 with TRBJ2-3; D may correspond to TRBD1 or TRBD2 (6 bases each). Germline CDR1 SGHTA, CDR2 FQGNSA. With 5 bases removed from V and 5 bases from J, the gap between germline ends came to 17 bases. This CDR3 comprises 15 residues. This chain's CDR3 is CASSPWGARVDTQYF. The CDR3 DNA follows: TGTGCCAGCAGCCCATGGGGGGCGCGGGTAGATACGCAGTATTTT.

A few counts support this clonotype. This chain links TRBV9 with TRBJ2-7; 7 nucleotides agree with TRBD1. This CDR3 comprises 14 residues. Germline CDR1 SGDLS, CDR2 YYNGEE. V shed 0 bases and J 3 bases; nucleotides not matched to a gene: 3. The DNA of the CDR3 is TGTGCCAGCAGCGTAGGACAGGGAAACTACGAGCAGTACTTC. This codes for CASSVGQGNYEQYF.

This clonotype was seen more than once but under ten times. The chain carries TRBV18 and TRBJ1-6, with D unresolved. CDR3 length: 15 residues. Trimming shortened V by 6 bases and J by 5 bases, and 14 bases separated the two germline ends. Germline assignment: CDR1 KGHSH and CDR2 LQKENI. For the CDR3, the DNA is TGTGCCAGCTCCCTCTCGAAGCCCGATAATTCACCCCTCCACTTT. Its protein is CASSLSKPDNSPLHF.

This clonotype appeared a few times. This rearrangement joins TRBV5-5 to TRBJ2-1; no definite D call. Germline-derived CDR1 and CDR2 are SGHKS and YYEKEE (reference sequence). This CDR3 region has 12 residues. Trimming shortened V by 5 bases and J by 10 bases, and 13 bases separated the two germline ends. Here the CDR3 DNA reads TGTGCCAGCAGTTGGGCGAGAACCGAGCAGTTCTTC. Residues: CASSWARTEQFF.

This sequence joins TRBV20-1 and TRBJ2-1, with D hard to call. Trimming removed 3 bases from V and 0 bases from J, with 15 bases in between. CDR1 and CDR2 from the germline V gene are DFQATT and SNEGSKA (reference sequence). The CDR3 runs to 16 residues. CDR3 sequence reads: CSARVAGPDSYNEQFF. DNA of the CDR3: TGCAGTGCTAGGGTGGCTGGACCCGACTCCTACAATGAGCAGTTCTTC.

This clonotype was counted many times. The chain links TRBV7-2 to TRBJ2-5; 13 nucleotides match TRBD2. This CDR3 is built from 17 residues. V lost 3 bases and J lost 5; bases outside the gene matches: 9. Germline lookup yields CDR1 SGHTA and CDR2 FQGNSA. The DNA of the CDR3 is TGTGCCAGCAGCTTGACTAGCGGGGGGTACGGCGTGGAGACCCAGTACTTC. Amino acids: CASSLTSGGYGVETQYF.

V and J are TRBV19 and TRBJ2-1, with D perhaps TRBD1 or TRBD2 (6 bases each). This CDR3 contains 15 residues. Germline CDR1 LNHDA, CDR2 SQIVND (reference sequence). V lost 5 bases and J lost 6, with 17 bases in between. The CDR3 loop reads CASSGGGIGGNEQFF. DNA of the CDR3: TGTGCCAGTAGTGGGGGCGGGATCGGTGGCAATGAGCAGTTCTTC.

This clonotype was found many times. The chain employs TRBV7-2 and TRBJ2-5, with D hard to call. There are 13 residues in the CDR3. The V end lost 5 bases, the J end lost 3 bases, and 10 bases lay between the germline ends. CDR1 is SGHTA, CDR2 FQGNSA, per germline. The CDR3 DNA is TGTGCCAGCAGCACCGGCCCGGAAGAGACCCAGTACTTC. Encoded protein: CASSTGPEETQYF.